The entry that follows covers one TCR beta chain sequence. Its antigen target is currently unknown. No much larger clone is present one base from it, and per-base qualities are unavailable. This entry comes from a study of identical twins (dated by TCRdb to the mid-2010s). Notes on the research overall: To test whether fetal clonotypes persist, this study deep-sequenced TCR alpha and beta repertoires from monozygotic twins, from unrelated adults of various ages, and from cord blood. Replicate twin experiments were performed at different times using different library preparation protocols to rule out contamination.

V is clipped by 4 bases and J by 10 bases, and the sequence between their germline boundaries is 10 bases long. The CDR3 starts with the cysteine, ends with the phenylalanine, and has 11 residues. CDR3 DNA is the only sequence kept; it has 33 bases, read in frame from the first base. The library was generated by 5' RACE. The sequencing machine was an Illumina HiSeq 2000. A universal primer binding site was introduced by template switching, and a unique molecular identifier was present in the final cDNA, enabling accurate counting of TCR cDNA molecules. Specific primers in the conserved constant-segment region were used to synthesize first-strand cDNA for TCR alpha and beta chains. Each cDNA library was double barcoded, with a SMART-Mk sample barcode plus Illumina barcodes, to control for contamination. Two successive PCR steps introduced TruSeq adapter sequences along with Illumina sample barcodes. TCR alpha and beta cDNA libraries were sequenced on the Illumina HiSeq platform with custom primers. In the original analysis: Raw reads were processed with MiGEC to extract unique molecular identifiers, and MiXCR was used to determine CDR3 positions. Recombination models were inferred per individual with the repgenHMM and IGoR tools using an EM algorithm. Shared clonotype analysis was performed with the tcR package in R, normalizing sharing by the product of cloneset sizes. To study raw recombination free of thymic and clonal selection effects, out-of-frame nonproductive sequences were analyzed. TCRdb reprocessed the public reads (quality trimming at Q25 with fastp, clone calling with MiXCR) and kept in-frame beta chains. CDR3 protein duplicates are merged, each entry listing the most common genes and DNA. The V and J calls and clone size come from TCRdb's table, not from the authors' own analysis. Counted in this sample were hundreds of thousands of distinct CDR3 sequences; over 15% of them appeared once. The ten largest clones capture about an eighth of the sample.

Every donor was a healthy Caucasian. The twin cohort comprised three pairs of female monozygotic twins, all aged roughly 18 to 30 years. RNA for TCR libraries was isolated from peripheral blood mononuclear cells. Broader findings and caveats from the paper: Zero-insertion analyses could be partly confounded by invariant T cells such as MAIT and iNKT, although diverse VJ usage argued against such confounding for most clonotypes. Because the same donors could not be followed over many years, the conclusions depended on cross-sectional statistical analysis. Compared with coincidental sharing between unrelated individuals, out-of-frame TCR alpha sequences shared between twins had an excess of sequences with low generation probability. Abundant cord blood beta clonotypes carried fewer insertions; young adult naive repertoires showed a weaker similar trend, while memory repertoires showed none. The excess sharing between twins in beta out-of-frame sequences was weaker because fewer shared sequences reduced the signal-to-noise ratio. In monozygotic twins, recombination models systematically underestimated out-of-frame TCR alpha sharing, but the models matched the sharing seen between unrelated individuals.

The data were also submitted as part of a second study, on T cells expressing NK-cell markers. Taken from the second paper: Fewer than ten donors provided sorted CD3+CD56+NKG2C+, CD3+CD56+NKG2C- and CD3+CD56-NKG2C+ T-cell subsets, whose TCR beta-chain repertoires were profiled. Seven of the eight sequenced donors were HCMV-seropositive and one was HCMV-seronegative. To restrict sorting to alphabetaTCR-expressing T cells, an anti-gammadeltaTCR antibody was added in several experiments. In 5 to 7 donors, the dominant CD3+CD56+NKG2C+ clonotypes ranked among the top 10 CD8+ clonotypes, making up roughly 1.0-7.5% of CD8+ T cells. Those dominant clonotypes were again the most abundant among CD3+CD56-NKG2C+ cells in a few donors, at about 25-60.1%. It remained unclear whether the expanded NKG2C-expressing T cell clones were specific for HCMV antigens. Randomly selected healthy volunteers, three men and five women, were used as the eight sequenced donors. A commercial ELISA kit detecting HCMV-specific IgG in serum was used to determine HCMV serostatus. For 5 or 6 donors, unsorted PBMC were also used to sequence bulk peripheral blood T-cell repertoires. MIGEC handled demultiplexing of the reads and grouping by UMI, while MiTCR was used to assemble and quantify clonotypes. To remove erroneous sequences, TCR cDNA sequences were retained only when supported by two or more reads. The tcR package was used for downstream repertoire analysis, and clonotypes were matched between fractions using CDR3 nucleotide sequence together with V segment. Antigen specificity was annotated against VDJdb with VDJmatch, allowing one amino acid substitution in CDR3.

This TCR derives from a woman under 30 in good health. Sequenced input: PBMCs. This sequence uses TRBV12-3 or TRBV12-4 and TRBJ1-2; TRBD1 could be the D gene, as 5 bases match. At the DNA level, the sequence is TGTGCCAGCAGTTCAGGGTTGGTCTACACCTTC. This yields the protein CASSSGLVYTF.